This is a list of T cell receptor beta chains from one sample in a study of blood T cell repertoires in COVID-19. Data came from immunoSEQ multiplex PCR; TCRdb stores just in-frame clones and leaves some out. The data contain over 150,000 clones, roughly 81% of them singletons. The sequencing input was peripheral blood. The receptors originated from a man in his forties with acute or convalescent COVID-19. CDR3s include the opening cysteine and the closing phenylalanine or tryptophan. Fields, in order: V gene, clone size, J gene, D gene, CDR3 DNA, CDR3 protein. A D gene is named only where the DNA matches it firmly. Clone size is not always given. Where it is, it says once, few, many or a class for expanded clones.

>TRBV7-3|NA|TRBJ1-1|NA
TGTGCCAGCAGCTCCTCCCGAGGGAAAGCTTTCTTT
CASSSSRGKAFF
>TRBV7-8|NA|TRBJ2-7|TRBD1
TGTGCCAGCAGCGCGGAAACCGGACAGGGGGCATACGAGCAGTACTTC
CASSAETGQGAYEQYF
>TRBV11-3|NA|TRBJ2-3|TRBD1
TGTGCCAGCAGCTTAGGACAGGGGGATACGCAGTATTTT
CASSLGQGDTQYF
>TRBV5-1|NA|TRBJ1-6|NA
TGCGCCAGCAGCTTGACAAACTATAATTCACCCCTCCACTTT
CASSLTNYNSPLHF
>TRBV3-1/TRBV3-2|NA|TRBJ2-7|NA
TGTGCCAGCAGCTTAAACGGGGCCTACGAGCAGTACTTC
CASSLNGAYEQYF
>TRBV19|NA|TRBJ2-2|TRBD1
TGTGCCAGTAGAGTATCCAGAGGTGGGACAGGGGGACAGTCCGGGGAGCTGTTTTTT
CASRVSRGGTGGQSGELFF
>TRBV11-3|NA|TRBJ2-6|NA
TGTGCCAGCAGCGGAGCGGGCGGCTCTGGGGCCAACGTCCTGACTTTC
CASSGAGGSGANVLTF
>TRBV14|NA|TRBJ2-2|NA
TGTGCCAGCAGCCAATTATCTGGCAGGGTGGACACCGGGGAGCTGTTTTTT
CASSQLSGRVDTGELFF
>TRBV18|NA|TRBJ1-6|NA
TGTGCCAGCTCACAATCATCTTCCGCGACCGCGGGAAATTCACCCCTCCACTTT
CASSQSSSATAGNSPLHF
>TRBV7-7|NA|TRBJ2-5|TRBD1
TGTGCCAGCAGCCCGGAGGACAGGTTCCAAGAGACCCAGTACTTC
CASSPEDRFQETQYF
>TRBV7-6|NA|TRBJ1-3|NA
TGTGCCAGCAGCCTGGGGGGTGATGGAAACACCATATATTTT
CASSLGGDGNTIYF
>TRBV28|few|TRBJ1-2|TRBD1
TGTGCCAGCAGTTTGGGTGTTGAGGTAGGGGGCGCGGACTATGGCTACACCTTC
CASSLGVEVGGADYGYTF
>TRBV3-1/TRBV3-2|NA|TRBJ1-5|NA
TGTGCCAGCAGCCATTCGGGGCAGCCCCAGCATTTT
CASSHSGQPQHF
>TRBV2|once|TRBJ1-2|NA
TGTGCCAGCAGCCCCGAAGGGGATGGCTACACCTTC
CASSPEGDGYTF
>TRBV20-1|NA|TRBJ2-7|NA
TGCAGTGCTAGAGATAGTTACGAGCAGTACTTC
CSARDSYEQYF
>TRBV4-3|NA|TRBJ2-2|NA
TGCGCCAGCAGCCAAGATCCGGGGTTCGGCGGGGAGCTGTTTTTT
CASSQDPGFGGELFF
>TRBV7-3|NA|TRBJ1-6|TRBD1
TGTGCCAGCAGCCCGACAGGGGGCTTTTCACCCCTCCACTTT
CASSPTGGFSPLHF
>TRBV5-4|NA|TRBJ2-3|TRBD2
TGTGCCAGCAGCCCGAGCTTGGCGGGGGGCACAGATACGCAGTATTTT
CASSPSLAGGTDTQYF
>TRBV3-1/TRBV3-2|NA|TRBJ1-2|TRBD1
TGTGCCAGCAGTGACCGGGACAGCCACTATGGCTACACCTTC
CASSDRDSHYGYTF
>TRBV6-5|NA|TRBJ2-1|NA
TGTGCCAGCAGTTCCCGGACCCCCAGCGGGCAGTTCTTC
CASSSRTPSGQFF
>TRBV2|NA|TRBJ1-5|TRBD1
TGTGCCAGCAGTGGTGGGACAGGCTCGGGTCAGCCCCAGCATTTT
CASSGGTGSGQPQHF
>TRBV3-1/TRBV3-2|NA|TRBJ1-1|TRBD1
TGTGCCAGCAGCCAAGAACAGGGGCTTGGGAACACTGAAGCTTTCTTT
CASSQEQGLGNTEAFF
>TRBV7-9|NA|TRBJ1-2|TRBD1
TGTGCCAGCAGCTTAGGCAGGGGGAATGATGGCTACACCTTC
CASSLGRGNDGYTF
>TRBV14|NA|TRBJ2-7|TRBD2
TGTGCCAGCAGCCAGAACCTCGGACGCAACGGGGGGGAGCAGTACTTC
CASSQNLGRNGGEQYF
>TRBV12-3/TRBV12-4|NA|TRBJ1-2|NA
TGTGCCAGCAGTTTCAACACAAACTATGGCTACACCTTC
CASSFNTNYGYTF
>TRBV5-1|NA|TRBJ2-2|NA
TGCGCCAGCAGCCGCACTAGCATCGACACCGGGGAGCTGTTTTTT
CASSRTSIDTGELFF
>TRBV4-1|NA|TRBJ2-1|TRBD2
TGCGCCAGCAGCCAAGAGGGCGGGGGGGCCTACAATGAGCAGTTCTTC
CASSQEGGGAYNEQFF
>TRBV5-4|NA|TRBJ1-1|NA
TGTGCCAGCAGCGGACAACAGCTGAACACTGAAGCTTTCTTT
CASSGQQLNTEAFF
>TRBV14|NA|TRBJ1-1|NA
TGTGCCAGCAGCCAATATAACACTGAAGCTTTCTTT
CASSQYNTEAFF
>TRBV5-6|NA|TRBJ1-6|NA
TGTGCCAGCAGCCCCGGACTCTCGGGGGGTAGTTCACCCCTCCACTTT
CASSPGLSGGSSPLHF
>TRBV7-9|few|TRBJ1-6|NA
TGTGCCAGCAGCTCCGGCGGGGGGACCTATAATTCACCCCTCCACTTT
CASSSGGGTYNSPLHF
>TRBV6-1|NA|TRBJ1-2|TRBD1
TGTGCCAGCAGTGAACTCTTAGAGGGGGCGCGGGGCTACACCTTC
CASSELLEGARGYTF
>TRBV2|NA|TRBJ1-5|NA
TGTGCCAGCAGTGAAGGGCGGGTTAGCAATCAGCCCCAGCATTTT
CASSEGRVSNQPQHF
>TRBV14|NA|TRBJ1-3|TRBD1
TGTGCCAGCAGCCCAACAGGGACAGCTGGAAACACCATATATTTT
CASSPTGTAGNTIYF
>TRBV7-2|NA|TRBJ1-2|NA
TGTGCCAGCAGCTTAGATCTGAACTATGGCTACACCTTC
CASSLDLNYGYTF
>TRBV7-2|NA|TRBJ2-3|NA
TGTGCCAGCAGCTTAATTGCCTATACTAGCACAGATACGCAGTATTTT
CASSLIAYTSTDTQYF
>TRBV6-2/TRBV6-3|NA|TRBJ2-1|TRBD2
TGTGCCAGCAGTTGGGGGACTAGCGTTGATGAGCAGTTCTTC
CASSWGTSVDEQFF
>TRBV5-6|few|TRBJ2-3|TRBD1
TGTGCCAGCAGGGGTCGGGACAGGGGGAAACGAACGAGCACAGATACGCAGTATTTT
CASRGRDRGKRTSTDTQYF
>TRBV28|NA|TRBJ2-7|NA
TGTGCCAGCAGTCCCCGCCTGGGGCGGGGGCAAGGCGAGCAGTACTTC
CASSPRLGRGQGEQYF
>TRBV27|NA|TRBJ1-2|NA
TGTGCCAGCAGTTTAAACGGGGTCGGTGGCTACACCTTC
CASSLNGVGGYTF
>TRBV19|NA|TRBJ1-2|TRBD1
TGTGCCAGTAGTCCCTACTCCACAGGGGTGGGCTATGGCTACACCTTC
CASSPYSTGVGYGYTF